This T cell receptor (beta chain) was captured in a study of CDR3 diversity in severe acne. This CDR3 has 14 residues. From germline, CDR1 is LGHDT and CDR2 YNNKEL (reference sequence). V lost 4 bases, J lost 7 bases, and 2 bases stayed unmatched. This clonotype was counted only a few times. One entry per CDR3 protein results from TCRdb running MiXCR on the PCR reads. The sample consists of around 85,000 distinct CDR3 sequences, less than 65% of them appearing once. The TCR was taken from a male donor with severe acne vulgaris. V gene TRBV3-1 combines with J gene TRBJ2-1; 12 bases are a match to TRBD2. Sequencing was done on a sample of blood. The CDR3: CASSRTSGGNEQFF. The CDR3 region has the DNA TGTGCCAGCAGCCGTACTAGCGGGGGGAATGAGCAGTTCTTC.